A selection of T cell receptor beta chains follows, all from one sample in a study of T cell responses to AZD1222 COVID-19 vaccine. The table came from immunoSEQ multiplex PCR; TCRdb's copy has only in-frame clones and leaves some out. The sample has 70,000 to 90,000 clones; approximately 91% are singletons. Sequencing was performed on peripheral blood, taken on day 0 of AZD1222 vaccination. These receptors came from an adult in good health. CDR3s include the opening cysteine and the closing phenylalanine or tryptophan. The D gene is left open where the match is weak. Clone size is shown for a subset of rows, as once, few, many or a class of expanded clone.

TRBJ1-2 once TRBD1 TRBV2 CASRDGTGTGGYGYTF TGTGCCAGCAGGGACGGGACAGGGACCGGGGGTTATGGCTACACCTTC
TRBJ2-7 once TRBD1 TRBV14 CASSRGPGQGTYEQYF TGTGCCAGCAGCCGGGGTCCGGGACAGGGGACCTACGAGCAGTACTTC
TRBJ1-5 - - TRBV4-3 CASSRWVGNQPQHF TGCGCCAGCAGCCGCTGGGTGGGGAATCAGCCCCAGCATTTT
TRBJ2-7 - - TRBV6-5 CASSYWGQTYEQYF TGTGCCAGCAGTTACTGGGGGCAGACCTACGAGCAGTACTTC
TRBJ1-2 - - TRBV6-1 CASSDNWGRDYGYTF TGTGCCAGCAGTGATAATTGGGGGCGCGACTATGGCTACACCTTC
TRBJ2-1 - - TRBV29-1 CSTRNRDTYNEQFF TGCAGCACGAGAAACCGGGACACGTACAATGAGCAGTTCTTC
TRBJ2-1 - TRBD1 TRBV5-4 CASSLADRVLNEQFF TGTGCCAGCAGCTTGGCCGACAGGGTTCTAAATGAGCAGTTCTTC
TRBJ2-4 - - TRBV18 CASSRGQLAKNIQYF TGTGCCAGCTCACGAGGACAGCTAGCCAAAAACATTCAGTACTTC
TRBJ2-7 - - TRBV10-1 CASSESLTGGESSEQYF TGCGCCAGCAGTGAAAGCCTGACTGGCGGGGAGTCTTCCGAGCAGTACTTC
TRBJ1-1 - - TRBV6-5 CASRRGTLTNTEAFF TGTGCCAGCAGACGCGGGACACTGACGAACACTGAAGCTTTCTTT
TRBJ2-7 - TRBD1 TRBV4-3 CASSQDPGQPTYEQYF TGCGCCAGCAGCCAAGACCCGGGACAGCCTACCTACGAGCAGTACTTC
TRBJ2-3 - TRBD2 TRBV5-1 CASSLGGGLADTQYF TGCGCCAGCAGCTTGGGCGGGGGTCTGGCAGATACGCAGTATTTT
TRBJ2-7 - TRBD2 TRBV7-9 CASSKLAGSYEQYF TGTGCCAGCAGCAAACTAGCGGGATCCTACGAGCAGTACTTC
TRBJ2-7 - - TRBV5-4 CASSSSSYEQYF TGTGCCAGCAGCTCGAGCTCCTACGAGCAGTACTTC